Shown below are 9 T cell receptor beta chains from a single sample sequenced in a study of molecular identifiers for immune sequencing clone quantification. TCRdb recomputed calls from the PCR reads with MiXCR, one row per CDR3 protein. The table shows about half a million distinct CDR3 sequences, with about 26% occurring only once. Sequenced: naive CD8+ T cells from blood, with Jurkat cell RNA spiked in. Documented subset: FACS-sorted CD8+CD4-CCR7+CD45RA+ naive T cells. The receptors derive from a human donor in good health. Some libraries in this study had Jurkat cell RNA spiked in.

The V and J genes are TRBV11-2 and TRBJ2-5; no clear D. Germline V lookup: CDR1 SGHAT, CDR2 FQNNGV. This CDR3 region has 12 residues. V lost 0 bases and J 13 bases, leaving 12 bases between the germline ends. The chain's CDR3 is CASSLDQRDVYF. The DNA of the CDR3 is TGTGCCAGCAGCTTAGATCAAAGGGATGTGTACTTC. Full variable domain (rest looked up from reference TRBV11-2 and TRBJ2-5): EAGVAQSPRYKIIEKRQSVAFWCNPISGHATLYWYQQILGQGPKLLIQFQNNGVVDDSQLPKDRFSAERLKGVDSTLKIQPAKLEDSAVYLCASSLDQRDVYFGPGTRLLVL.

V gene TRBV18 combines with J gene TRBJ2-3, with D possibly TRBD1 on 5 matching bases. The CDR3 runs 15 residues. V lost 2 bases, J lost 2 bases, and 11 bases lay in between. Looked up from germline, CDR1 is KGHSH and CDR2 is LQKENI. The DNA of the CDR3 is TGTGCCAGCTCACCAGACAGCGTATACACAGATACGCAGTATTTT. Protein: CASSPDSVYTDTQYF.

The chain is built from TRBV25-1 and TRBJ1-5; no firm D call. V shed 4 bases and J shed 2 bases, with 9 bases lying between them. The CDR3 spans 14 residues. Germline V gene data show CDR1 as MGHDK and CDR2 as SYGVNS. The chain's CDR3 is CASSGAPGNQPQHF. CDR3 in DNA: TGTGCCAGCAGTGGGGCCCCGGGCAATCAGCCCCAGCATTTT.

The chain couples TRBV20-1 to TRBJ2-7; D remains ambiguous. Germline CDR1 is DFQATT and CDR2 is SNEGSKA (reference sequence). The CDR3 is 14 amino acids. Trimming cost V 6 bases and J 2 bases, with 17 bases left between them. The CDR3: CSAPRLSTTYEQYF. DNA of the CDR3: TGCAGTGCCCCTCGACTTTCAACCACCTACGAGCAGTACTTC.

The chain couples TRBV6-1 to TRBJ1-5; maybe TRBD1 (5 bases). Per the germline V gene, CDR1 is MNHNS and CDR2 is SASEGT. This CDR3 region has 18 residues. Trimming left V 2 bases short and J 0 bases short, with 17 bases between. CDR3 sequence: CASSEIGWTPYSNQPQHF. The CDR3 DNA is TGTGCCAGCAGTGAAATTGGATGGACACCCTATAGCAATCAGCCCCAGCATTTT.

The chain couples TRBV11-2 to TRBJ2-1, with D perhaps TRBD1 or TRBD2 (5 bases each). Trimming stripped 2 bases from V and 8 bases from J, with 10 bases between. CDR3 length: 13 amino acids. The germline V gene encodes CDR1 SGHAT and CDR2 FQNNGV. CDR3 DNA sequence: TGTGCCAGCAGCTTATATCAGGGACATGAGCAGTTCTTC. Translation gives CASSLYQGHEQFF.

Note on this clonotype: Being one base from a much bigger clone, this may be a read error. This chain joins TRBV12-3 or TRBV12-4 and TRBJ2-1; 9 bases line up with TRBD2. CDR3 length: 16 amino acids. In DNA, the CDR3 is TGTGCCAGCAGTTCCCTGCAGCGGGGGGCCTACAATGATCAGTTCTTC. This translates into CASSSLQRGAYNDQFF.

The V and J genes are TRBV6-5 and TRBJ2-7; D may correspond to TRBD1 or TRBD2 (5 bases each). The germline V and J ends were trimmed by 7 bases and 1 base, with 14 bases remaining between them. The CDR3 consists of 14 residues. Germline V gene lookup returns CDR1 MNHEY and CDR2 SVGAGI. The CDR3 is CASKSGPTSYEQYF. CDR3 coding DNA: TGTGCCAGCAAGTCGGGGCCGACATCCTACGAGCAGTACTTC.

This clonotype was seen ten or more times. The chain couples TRBV25-1 to TRBJ1-1; D unclear. Germline V CDR1 and CDR2: MGHDK, SYGVNS. The CDR3 is made up of 14 amino acids. V lost 1 base to trimming and J lost 2 bases, with 8 bases between them. The CDR3 nucleotides are TGTGCCAGCAGTGAATTGGGGTTTAACACTGAAGCTTTCTTT. Amino acid sequence: CASSELGFNTEAFF.